The 2 T cell receptor beta chains reported below all come from one sample, sequenced in a study of blood T cell repertoires in COVID-19. TCRdb's table, derived via immunoSEQ multiplex PCR, lists solely in-frame clones and lacks some. The repertoire holds some 200,000 clones, with around nine tenths as singletons. What was sequenced was peripheral blood. The receptors were gathered from a woman aged 40 to 50 with acute or convalescent COVID-19.

This chain connects TRBV11-2 to TRBJ2-1; 8 positions match TRBD1. Germline assignment: CDR1 SGHAT and CDR2 FQNNGV. V shed 7 bases and J 4 bases; nucleotides not matched to a gene: 18. This CDR3 is built from 18 residues. CDR3 sequence (DNA): TGTGCCAGCACCTTCGCCACCCCAGGACAGGGCGAATACAATGAGCAGTTCTTC. It codes for CASTFATPGQGEYNEQFF.

This chain connects TRBV30 to TRBJ2-5; TRBD1 matches 9 bases. The CDR3 runs 15 residues. CDR1 and CDR2 (germline): GTSNPN, SVGIG (reference sequence). V lost 3 bases to trimming and J lost 1 base; unmatched junction nucleotides: 6. CDR3 amino acids: CAWSEGTGRQETQYF. DNA for the CDR3: TGTGCCTGGAGCGAAGGGACAGGGCGCCAAGAGACCCAGTACTTC.